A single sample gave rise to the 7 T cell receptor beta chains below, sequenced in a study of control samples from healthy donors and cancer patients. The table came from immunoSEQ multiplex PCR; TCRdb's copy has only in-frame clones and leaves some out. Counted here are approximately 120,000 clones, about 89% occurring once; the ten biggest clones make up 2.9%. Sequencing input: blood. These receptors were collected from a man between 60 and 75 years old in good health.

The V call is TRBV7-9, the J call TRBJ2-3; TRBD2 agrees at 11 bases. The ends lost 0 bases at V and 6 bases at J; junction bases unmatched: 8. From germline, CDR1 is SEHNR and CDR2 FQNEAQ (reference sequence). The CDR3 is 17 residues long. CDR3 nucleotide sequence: TGTGCCAGCAGCTTAGCCGGGACTAGCGGTCGAGTGGATACGCAGTATTTT. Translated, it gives CASSLAGTSGRVDTQYF.

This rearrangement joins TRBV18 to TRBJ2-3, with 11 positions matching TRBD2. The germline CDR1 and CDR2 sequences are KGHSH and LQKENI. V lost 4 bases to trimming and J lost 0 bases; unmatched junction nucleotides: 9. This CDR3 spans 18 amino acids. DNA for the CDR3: TGTGCCAGCTCACTAAGTGTGGGACTAGCGGAAAGCACAGATACGCAGTATTTT. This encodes CASSLSVGLAESTDTQYF.

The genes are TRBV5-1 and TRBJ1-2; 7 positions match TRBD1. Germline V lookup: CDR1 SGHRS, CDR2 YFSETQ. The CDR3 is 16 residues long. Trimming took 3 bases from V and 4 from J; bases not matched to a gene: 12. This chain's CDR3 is CASSSSGRGFVYGYTF. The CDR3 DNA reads TGCGCCAGCAGCTCATCAGGCAGGGGGTTCGTCTATGGCTACACCTTC.

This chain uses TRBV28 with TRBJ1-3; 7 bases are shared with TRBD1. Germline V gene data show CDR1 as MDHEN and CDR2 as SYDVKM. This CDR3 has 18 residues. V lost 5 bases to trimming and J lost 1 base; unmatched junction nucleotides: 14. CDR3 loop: CASSPIKPGQKSGNTIYF. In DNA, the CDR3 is TGTGCCAGCAGTCCCATCAAACCGGGACAGAAGTCTGGAAACACCATATATTTT.

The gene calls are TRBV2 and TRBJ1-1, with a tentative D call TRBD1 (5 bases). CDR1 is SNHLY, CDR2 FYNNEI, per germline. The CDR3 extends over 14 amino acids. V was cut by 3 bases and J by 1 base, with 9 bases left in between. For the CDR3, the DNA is TGTGCCAGCAGTGATTGGGGGGAGAACACTGAAGCTTTCTTT. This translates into CASSDWGENTEAFF.

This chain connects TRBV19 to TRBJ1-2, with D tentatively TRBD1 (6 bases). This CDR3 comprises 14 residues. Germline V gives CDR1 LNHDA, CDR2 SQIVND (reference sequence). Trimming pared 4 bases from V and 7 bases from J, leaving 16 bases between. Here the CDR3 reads CASSTDSGRIGYTF. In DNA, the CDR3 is TGTGCCAGTAGTACGGACAGCGGCAGAATTGGCTACACCTTC.

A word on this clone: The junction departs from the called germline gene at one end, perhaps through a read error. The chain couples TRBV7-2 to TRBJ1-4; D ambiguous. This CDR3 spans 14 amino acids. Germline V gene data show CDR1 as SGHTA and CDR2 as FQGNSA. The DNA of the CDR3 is TGTGCCAGCAGCCGGACGGGTACTACTGAAAAACTGTTTTTT. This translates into CASSRTGTTEKLFF.